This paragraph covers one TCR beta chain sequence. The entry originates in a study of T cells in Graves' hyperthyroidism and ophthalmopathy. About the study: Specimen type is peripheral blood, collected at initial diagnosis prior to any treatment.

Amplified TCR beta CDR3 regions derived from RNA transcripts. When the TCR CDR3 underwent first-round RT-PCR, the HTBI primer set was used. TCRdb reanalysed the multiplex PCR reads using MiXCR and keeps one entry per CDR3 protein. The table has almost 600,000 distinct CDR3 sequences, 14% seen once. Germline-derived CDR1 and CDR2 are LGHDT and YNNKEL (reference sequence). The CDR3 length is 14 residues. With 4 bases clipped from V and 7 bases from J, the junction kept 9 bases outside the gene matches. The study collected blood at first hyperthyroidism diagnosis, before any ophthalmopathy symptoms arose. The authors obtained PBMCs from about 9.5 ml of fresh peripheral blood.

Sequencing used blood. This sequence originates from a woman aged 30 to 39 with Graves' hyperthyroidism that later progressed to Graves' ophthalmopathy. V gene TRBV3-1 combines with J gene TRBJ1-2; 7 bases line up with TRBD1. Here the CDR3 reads CASSPGDRPPGYTF. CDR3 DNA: TGTGCCAGCAGCCCGGGGGACAGACCGCCTGGCTACACCTTC.